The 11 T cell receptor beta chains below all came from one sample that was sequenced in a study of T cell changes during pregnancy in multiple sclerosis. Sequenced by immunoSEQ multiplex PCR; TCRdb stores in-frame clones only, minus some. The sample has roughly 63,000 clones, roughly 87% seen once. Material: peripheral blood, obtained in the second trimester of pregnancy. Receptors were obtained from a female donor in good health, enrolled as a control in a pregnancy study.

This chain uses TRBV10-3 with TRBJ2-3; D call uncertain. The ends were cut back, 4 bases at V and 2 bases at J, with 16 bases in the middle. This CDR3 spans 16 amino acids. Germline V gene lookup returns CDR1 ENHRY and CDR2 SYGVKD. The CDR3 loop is CAISVVARSATDTQYF. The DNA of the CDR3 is TGTGCCATCAGTGTGGTCGCCAGGTCAGCCACAGATACGCAGTATTTT.

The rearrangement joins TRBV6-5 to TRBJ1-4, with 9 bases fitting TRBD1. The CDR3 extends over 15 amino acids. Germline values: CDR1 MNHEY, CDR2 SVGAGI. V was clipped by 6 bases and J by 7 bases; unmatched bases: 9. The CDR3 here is CASRRSGTGFEKLFF. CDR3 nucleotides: TGTGCCAGCAGGCGCTCCGGGACAGGGTTTGAAAAACTGTTTTTT.

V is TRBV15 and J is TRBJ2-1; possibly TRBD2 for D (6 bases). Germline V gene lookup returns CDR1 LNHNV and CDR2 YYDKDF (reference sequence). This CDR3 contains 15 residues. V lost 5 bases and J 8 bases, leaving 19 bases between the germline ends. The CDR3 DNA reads TGTGCCACCAGCGCTAAATTGGACGGCGGGGATGAGCAGTTCTTC. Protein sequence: CATSAKLDGGDEQFF.

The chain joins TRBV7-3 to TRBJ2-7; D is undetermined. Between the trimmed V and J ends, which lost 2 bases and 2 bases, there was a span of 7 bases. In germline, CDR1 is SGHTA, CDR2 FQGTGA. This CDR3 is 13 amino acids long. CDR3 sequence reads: CASSLGQPYEQYF. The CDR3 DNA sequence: TGTGCCAGCAGCTTAGGGCAGCCCTACGAGCAGTACTTC.

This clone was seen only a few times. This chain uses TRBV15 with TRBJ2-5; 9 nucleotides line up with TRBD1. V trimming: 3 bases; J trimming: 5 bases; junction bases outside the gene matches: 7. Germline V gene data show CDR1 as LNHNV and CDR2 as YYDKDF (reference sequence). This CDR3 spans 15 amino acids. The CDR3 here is CATSSQTGGAETQYF. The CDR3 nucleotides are TGTGCCACCAGCAGCCAGACAGGGGGGGCCGAGACCCAGTACTTC.

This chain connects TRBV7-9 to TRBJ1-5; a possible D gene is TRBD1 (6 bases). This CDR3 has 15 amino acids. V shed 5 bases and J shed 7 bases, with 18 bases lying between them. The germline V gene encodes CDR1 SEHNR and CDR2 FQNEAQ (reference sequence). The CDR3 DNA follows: TGTGCCAGCAGCCCCGTGGGGGCCTTGGGGCAGCCCCAGCATTTT. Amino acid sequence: CASSPVGALGQPQHF. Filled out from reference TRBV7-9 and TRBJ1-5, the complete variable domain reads DTGVSQNPRHKITKRGQNVTFRCDPISEHNRLYWYRQTLGQGPEFLTYFQNEAQLEKSRLLSDRFSAERPKGSFSTLEIQRTEQGDSAMYLCASSPVGALGQPQHFGDGTRLSIL.

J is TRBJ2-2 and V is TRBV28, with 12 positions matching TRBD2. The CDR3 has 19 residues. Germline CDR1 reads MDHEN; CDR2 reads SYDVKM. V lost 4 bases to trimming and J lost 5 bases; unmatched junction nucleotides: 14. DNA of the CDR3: TGTGCCAGCAGTTCAGCCCTCCGACTAGCGGGAGAGCGGACCGGGGAGCTGTTTTTT. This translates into CASSSALRLAGERTGELFF.

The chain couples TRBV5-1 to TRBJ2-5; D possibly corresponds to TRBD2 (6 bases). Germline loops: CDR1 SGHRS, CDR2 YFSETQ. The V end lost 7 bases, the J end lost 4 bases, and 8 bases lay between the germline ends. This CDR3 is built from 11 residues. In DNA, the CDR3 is TGCGCCAGCCTGGGGGGAGAGACCCAGTACTTC. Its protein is CASLGGETQYF.

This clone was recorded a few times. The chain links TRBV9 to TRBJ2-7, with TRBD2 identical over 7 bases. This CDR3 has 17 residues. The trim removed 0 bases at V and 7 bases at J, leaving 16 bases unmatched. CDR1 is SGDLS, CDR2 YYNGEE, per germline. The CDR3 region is CASSVAPRGLAAGEQYF. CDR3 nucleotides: TGTGCCAGCAGCGTAGCACCCCGAGGCCTAGCGGCAGGGGAGCAGTACTTC.

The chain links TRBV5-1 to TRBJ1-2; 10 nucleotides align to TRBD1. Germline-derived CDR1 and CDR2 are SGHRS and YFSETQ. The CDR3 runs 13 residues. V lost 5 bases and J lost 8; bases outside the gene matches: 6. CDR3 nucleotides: TGCGCCAGCAGTTACGGGACAGGGGAAGGCTACACCTTC. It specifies CASSYGTGEGYTF.

CDR3 DNA sequence: TGTGCCTGGAGTCCCCGAGATTCGCCCTACGAGCAGTACTTC. Translated, it gives CAWSPRDSPYEQYF. V gene TRBV30 combines with J gene TRBJ2-7, with no clear D. Germline CDR1 reads GTSNPN; CDR2 reads SVGIG (reference sequence). This CDR3 is 14 amino acids long. The V and J ends lost 2 bases and 2 bases respectively, with 13 bases between them.